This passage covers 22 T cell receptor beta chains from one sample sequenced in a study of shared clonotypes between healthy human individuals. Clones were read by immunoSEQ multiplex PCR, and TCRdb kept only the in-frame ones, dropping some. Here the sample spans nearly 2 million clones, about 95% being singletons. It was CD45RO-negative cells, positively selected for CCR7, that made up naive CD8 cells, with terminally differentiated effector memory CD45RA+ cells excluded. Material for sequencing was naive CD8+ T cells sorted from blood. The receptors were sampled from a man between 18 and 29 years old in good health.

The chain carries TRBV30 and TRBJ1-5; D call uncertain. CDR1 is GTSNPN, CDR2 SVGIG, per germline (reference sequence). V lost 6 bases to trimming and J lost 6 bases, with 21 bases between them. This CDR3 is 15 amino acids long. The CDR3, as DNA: TGTGCCTGCACTAGCGGAGGGTCTAGCGGTCAGCCCCAGCATTTT. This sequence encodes CACTSGGSSGQPQHF.

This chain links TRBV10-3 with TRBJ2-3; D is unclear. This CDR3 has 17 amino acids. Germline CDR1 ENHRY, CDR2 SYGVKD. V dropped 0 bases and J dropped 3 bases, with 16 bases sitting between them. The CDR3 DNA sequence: TGTGCCATCAGTGAGTCTGACCCGGCAGTCGAGACAGATACGCAGTATTTT. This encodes CAISESDPAVETDTQYF.

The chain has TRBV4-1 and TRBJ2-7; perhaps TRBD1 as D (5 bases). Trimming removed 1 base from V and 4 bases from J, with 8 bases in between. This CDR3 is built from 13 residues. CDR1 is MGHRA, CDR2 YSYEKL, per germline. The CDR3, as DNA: TGCGCCAGCAGCCAAGCCAGGGCGTACGAGCAGTACTTC. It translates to CASSQARAYEQYF.

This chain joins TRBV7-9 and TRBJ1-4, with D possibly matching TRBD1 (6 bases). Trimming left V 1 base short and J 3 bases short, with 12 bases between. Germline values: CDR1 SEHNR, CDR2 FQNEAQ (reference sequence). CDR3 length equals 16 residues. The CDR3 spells CASSLGSGTPNEKLFF. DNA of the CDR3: TGTGCCAGCAGCTTAGGGTCCGGGACACCTAATGAAAAACTGTTTTTT.

The CDR3 DNA sequence: TGTGCCAGCAGCGACGGTGGGACAGGTTACGATCAGCCCCAGCATTTT. As protein: CASSDGGTGYDQPQHF. The rearrangement joins TRBV7-9 to TRBJ1-5; 8 positions agree with TRBD1. Germline CDR1 reads SEHNR; CDR2 reads FQNEAQ (reference sequence). After removal of 5 bases from V and 5 bases from J, the junction contained 11 bases not matched to a gene. CDR3 length: 16 residues.

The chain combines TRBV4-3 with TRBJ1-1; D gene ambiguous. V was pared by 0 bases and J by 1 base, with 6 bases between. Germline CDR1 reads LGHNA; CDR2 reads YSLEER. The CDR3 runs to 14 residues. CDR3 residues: CASSQEAGNTEAFF. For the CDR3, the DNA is TGCGCCAGCAGCCAAGAGGCAGGGAACACTGAAGCTTTCTTT.

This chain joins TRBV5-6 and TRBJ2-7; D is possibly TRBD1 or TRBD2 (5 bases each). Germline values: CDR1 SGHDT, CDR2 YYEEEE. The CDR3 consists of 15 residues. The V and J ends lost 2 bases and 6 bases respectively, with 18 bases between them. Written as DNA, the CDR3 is TGTGCCAGCAGCTTAGAATTGGGACGGGACGGCGAGCAGTACTTC. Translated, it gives CASSLELGRDGEQYF.

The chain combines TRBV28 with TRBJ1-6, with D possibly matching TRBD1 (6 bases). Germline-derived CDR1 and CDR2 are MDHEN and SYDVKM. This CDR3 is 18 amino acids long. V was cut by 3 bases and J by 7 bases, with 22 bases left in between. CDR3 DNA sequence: TGTGCCAGCAGTTTCCTCATTCGGCTATACAGGGAAAATTCACCCCTCCACTTT. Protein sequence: CASSFLIRLYRENSPLHF.

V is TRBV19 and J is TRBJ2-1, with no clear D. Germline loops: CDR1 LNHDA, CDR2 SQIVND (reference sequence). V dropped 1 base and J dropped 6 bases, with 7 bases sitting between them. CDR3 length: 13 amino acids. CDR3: CASSIGWSNEQFF. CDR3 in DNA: TGTGCCAGTAGTATAGGGTGGTCCAATGAGCAGTTCTTC.

CDR3 DNA sequence: TGTGCCAGCAGCCCCGGGGATCCGGGACTAGCGGAGACAGATACGCAGTATTTT. As protein: CASSPGDPGLAETDTQYF. J is TRBJ2-3 and V is TRBV5-4; 11 nucleotides match TRBD2. Germline CDR1 SGHNT, CDR2 YYREEE (reference sequence). The CDR3 sequence is 18 residues long. The J segment lost 3 bases and the V segment lost 4 bases, leaving 13 bases of the junction unmatched.

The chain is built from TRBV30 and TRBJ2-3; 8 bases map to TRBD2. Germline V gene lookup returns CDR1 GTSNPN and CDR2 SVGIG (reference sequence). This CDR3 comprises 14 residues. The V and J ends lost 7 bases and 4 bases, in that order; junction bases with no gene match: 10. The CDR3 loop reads CAFQRELGADTQYF. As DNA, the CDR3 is TGTGCCTTTCAGCGGGAGCTCGGTGCAGATACGCAGTATTTT.

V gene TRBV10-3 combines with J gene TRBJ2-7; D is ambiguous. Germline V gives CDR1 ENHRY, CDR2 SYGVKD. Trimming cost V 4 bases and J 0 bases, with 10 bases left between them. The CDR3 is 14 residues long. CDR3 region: CAISVPDGSYEQYF. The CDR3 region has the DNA TGTGCCATCAGTGTACCGGATGGCTCCTACGAGCAGTACTTC.

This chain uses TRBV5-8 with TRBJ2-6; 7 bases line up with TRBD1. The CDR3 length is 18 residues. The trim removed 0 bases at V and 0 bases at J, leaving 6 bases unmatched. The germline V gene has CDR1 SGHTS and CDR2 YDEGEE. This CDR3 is CASSLGQGYISGANVLTF. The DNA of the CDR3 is TGTGCCAGCAGCTTGGGACAGGGATATATCTCTGGGGCCAACGTCCTGACTTTC.

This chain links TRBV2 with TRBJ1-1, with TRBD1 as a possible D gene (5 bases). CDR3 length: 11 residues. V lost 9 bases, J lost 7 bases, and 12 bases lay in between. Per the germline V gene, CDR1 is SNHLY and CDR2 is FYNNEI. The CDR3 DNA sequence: TGTGCCAGAGGAATTGGGGGTGAAGCTTTCTTT. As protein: CARGIGGEAFF.

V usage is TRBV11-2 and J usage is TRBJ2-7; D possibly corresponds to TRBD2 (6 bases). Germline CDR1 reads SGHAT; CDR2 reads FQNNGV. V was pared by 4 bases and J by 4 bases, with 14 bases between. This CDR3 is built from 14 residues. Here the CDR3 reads CASSYTGTAYEQYF. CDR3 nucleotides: TGTGCCAGCAGCTACACCGGGACTGCATACGAGCAGTACTTC.

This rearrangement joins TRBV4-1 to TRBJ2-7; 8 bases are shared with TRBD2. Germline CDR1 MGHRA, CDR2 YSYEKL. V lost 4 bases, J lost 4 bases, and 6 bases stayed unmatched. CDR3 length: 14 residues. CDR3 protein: CASSLRGGLYEQYF. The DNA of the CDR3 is TGCGCCAGCAGCCTACGGGGGGGATTATACGAGCAGTACTTC.

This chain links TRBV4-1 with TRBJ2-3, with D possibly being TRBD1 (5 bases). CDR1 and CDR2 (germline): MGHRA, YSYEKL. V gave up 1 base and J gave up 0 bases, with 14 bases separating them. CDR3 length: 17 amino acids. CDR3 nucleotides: TGCGCCAGCAGCCAAGCGGATCAGGGCACTAGCACAGATACGCAGTATTTT. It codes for CASSQADQGTSTDTQYF.

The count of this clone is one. The CDR3 bases are TGTGCCATCTTCGGGGCGGGGGACTACAATGAGCAGTTCTTC. As protein: CAIFGAGDYNEQFF. V usage is TRBV2 and J usage is TRBJ2-1, with 7 bases fitting TRBD2. The CDR3 runs to 14 residues. J lost 3 bases, V lost 10 bases, and 9 bases had no gene match. Germline V gene sequence: CDR1 SNHLY, CDR2 FYNNEI.

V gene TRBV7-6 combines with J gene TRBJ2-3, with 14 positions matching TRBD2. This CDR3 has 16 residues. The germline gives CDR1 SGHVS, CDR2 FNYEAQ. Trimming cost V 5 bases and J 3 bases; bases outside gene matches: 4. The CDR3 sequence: CASSPGTSGSTDTQYF. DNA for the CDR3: TGTGCCAGCAGCCCCGGGACTAGCGGGAGTACAGATACGCAGTATTTT.

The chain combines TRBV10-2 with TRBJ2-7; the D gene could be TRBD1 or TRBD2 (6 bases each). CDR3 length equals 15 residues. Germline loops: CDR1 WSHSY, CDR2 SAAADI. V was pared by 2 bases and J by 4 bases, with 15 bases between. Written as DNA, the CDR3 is TGCGCCAGCAGTGAGGTCCGGGGGCTCAAATACGAGCAGTACTTC. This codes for CASSEVRGLKYEQYF.

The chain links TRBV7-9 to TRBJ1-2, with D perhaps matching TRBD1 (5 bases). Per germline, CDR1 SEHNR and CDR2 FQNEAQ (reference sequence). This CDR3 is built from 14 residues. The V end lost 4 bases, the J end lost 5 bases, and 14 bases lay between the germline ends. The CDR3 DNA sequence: TGTGCCAGCAGCTCTATGACAGAATCATATGGCTACACCTTC. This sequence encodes CASSSMTESYGYTF.

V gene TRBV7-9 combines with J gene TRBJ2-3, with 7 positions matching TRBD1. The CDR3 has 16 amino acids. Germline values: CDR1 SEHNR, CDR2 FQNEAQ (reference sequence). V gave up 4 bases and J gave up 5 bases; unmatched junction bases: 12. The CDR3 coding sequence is TGTGCCAGCAGCTCCCGACAGGGATGGGGCGGAGATACGCAGTATTTT. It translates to CASSSRQGWGGDTQYF.